This is a list of T cell receptor beta chains from one sample in a study of blood T cell repertoires in COVID-19. Using immunoSEQ multiplex PCR, the repertoire was profiled, and TCRdb retains in-frame clones only, with some absent. The sample includes 110,000 to 150,000 clones, over 75% of them seen just once. Input material: peripheral blood. The receptor source for this set is a man aged 70 or older with acute or convalescent COVID-19. CDR3s include the opening cysteine and the closing phenylalanine or tryptophan. Fields, in order: clone size, V gene, D gene, J gene, CDR3 protein, CDR3 DNA. D genes are given only for firm matches. A row's size may be missing; if present it is once, few, many or a size class.

.	TRBV7-8	TRBD2	TRBJ2-2	CASSLERGLAGARGTGELFF	TGTGCCAGCAGCTTAGAACGTGGGCTAGCGGGGGCCCGGGGCACCGGGGAGCTGTTTTTT
.	TRBV5-1	TRBD1	TRBJ1-4	CASSDGRTGLKLFF	TGCGCCAGCAGCGACGGACGGACAGGTTTAAAACTGTTTTTT
.	TRBV5-4	TRBD1	TRBJ2-5	CASSEGTGGAETQYF	TGTGCCAGTAGCGAAGGGACAGGGGGCGCGGAGACCCAGTACTTC
.	TRBV5-1	TRBD2	TRBJ2-2	CASSGLAGGIANTGELFF	TGCGCCAGCAGCGGACTAGCGGGGGGTATCGCGAACACCGGGGAGCTGTTTTTT
.	TRBV6-5	.	TRBJ1-5	CASSQQDNQPQHF	TGTGCCAGCAGCCAACAGGATAATCAGCCCCAGCATTTT
.	TRBV10-1	TRBD1	TRBJ2-2	CATERGGAAGELFF	TGCGCCACTGAGAGAGGGGGCGCGGCCGGGGAGCTGTTTTTT
.	TRBV24-1	.	TRBJ2-5	CATSDFRVQETQYF	TGTGCCACCAGTGATTTTCGGGTCCAAGAGACCCAGTACTTC
.	TRBV15	.	TRBJ1-5	CATRTGRDQPQHF	TGTGCCACAAGAACAGGGAGAGATCAGCCCCAGCATTTT
.	TRBV7-6	.	TRBJ2-3	CASSFISDTQYF	TGTGCCAGCAGCTTTATCTCGGATACGCAGTATTTT
.	TRBV28	.	TRBJ2-3	CASSHKRRYSLSTDTQYF	TGTGCCAGCAGTCATAAACGACGATACAGCTTATCCACAGATACGCAGTATTTT
.	TRBV27	.	TRBJ2-6	CASSLNRAGANVLTF	TGTGCCAGCAGTTTAAACAGGGCTGGGGCCAACGTCCTGACTTTC
.	TRBV27	.	TRBJ1-1	CASSLSASRSVKAEAFF	TGTGCCAGCAGTTTATCTGCCAGTAGGAGTGTAAAAGCTGAAGCTTTCTTT
.	TRBV30	.	TRBJ1-6	CAPPQAVVKDSPLHF	TGTGCCCCCCCACAGGCCGTGGTGAAGGATTCACCCCTCCACTTT
.	TRBV6-5	TRBD1	TRBJ1-2	CASSYTQGASGYTF	TGTGCCAGCAGTTACACACAGGGGGCGAGTGGCTACACCTTC
.	TRBV3-1/TRBV3-2	.	TRBJ1-1	CASSQDYGETEAFF	TGTGCCAGCAGCCAAGATTACGGTGAGACTGAAGCTTTCTTT
.	TRBV6-1	.	TRBJ2-1	CASSEVLGVSSYNEQFF	TGTGCCAGCAGTGAAGTACTAGGCGTCAGCTCCTACAATGAGCAGTTCTTC
.	TRBV6-5	TRBD2	TRBJ2-7	CASSSAGTSLYEQYF	TGTGCCAGCAGTTCGGCCGGGACTAGTTTGTACGAGCAGTACTTC
.	TRBV5-1	TRBD1	TRBJ2-3	CASSLRQGVDTQYF	TGCGCCAGCAGCTTGCGCCAGGGGGTAGATACGCAGTATTTT
.	TRBV9	.	TRBJ1-2	CASSVGGEVYGYTF	TGTGCCAGCAGCGTAGGTGGGGAGGTCTATGGCTACACCTTC
.	TRBV7-9	.	TRBJ1-1	CATQPYRSNTEAFF	TGTGCCACCCAGCCCTACAGGTCGAACACTGAAGCTTTCTTT
.	TRBV27	.	TRBJ1-6	CASRIWGPSSSYNSPLHF	TGTGCCAGCAGGATATGGGGCCCTTCAAGCTCCTATAATTCACCCCTCCACTTT
.	TRBV5-4	.	TRBJ2-2	CASSLWDTNTGELFF	TGTGCCAGCAGCTTGTGGGACACGAACACCGGGGAGCTGTTTTTT
.	TRBV11-2	.	TRBJ1-1	CASSFDAAGNTEAFF	TGTGCCAGCAGCTTCGATGCGGCTGGGAACACTGAAGCTTTCTTT
.	TRBV30	TRBD2	TRBJ2-2	CAWTGLAGPTGELFF	TGTGCCTGGACCGGACTAGCGGGACCCACCGGGGAGCTGTTTTTT
once	TRBV2	TRBD2	TRBJ2-2	CASGGGWVTGELFF	TGTGCCAGTGGCGGGGGATGGGTGACCGGGGAGCTGTTTTTT
.	TRBV5-1	.	TRBJ1-1	CASSLEGSPTEAFF	TGCGCCAGCAGCTTGGAGGGGTCGCCCACTGAAGCTTTCTTT
.	TRBV7-2	.	TRBJ1-5	CASSSRSNQPQHF	TGTGCCAGCAGCTCAAGGAGTAATCAGCCCCAGCATTTT
.	TRBV7-9	.	TRBJ1-1	CASASGAEAFF	TGTGCCAGCGCATCCGGGGCTGAAGCTTTCTTT
.	TRBV24-1	TRBD1	TRBJ2-3	CATSDPTGGWADTQYF	TGTGCCACCAGTGATCCTACAGGGGGCTGGGCAGATACGCAGTATTTT